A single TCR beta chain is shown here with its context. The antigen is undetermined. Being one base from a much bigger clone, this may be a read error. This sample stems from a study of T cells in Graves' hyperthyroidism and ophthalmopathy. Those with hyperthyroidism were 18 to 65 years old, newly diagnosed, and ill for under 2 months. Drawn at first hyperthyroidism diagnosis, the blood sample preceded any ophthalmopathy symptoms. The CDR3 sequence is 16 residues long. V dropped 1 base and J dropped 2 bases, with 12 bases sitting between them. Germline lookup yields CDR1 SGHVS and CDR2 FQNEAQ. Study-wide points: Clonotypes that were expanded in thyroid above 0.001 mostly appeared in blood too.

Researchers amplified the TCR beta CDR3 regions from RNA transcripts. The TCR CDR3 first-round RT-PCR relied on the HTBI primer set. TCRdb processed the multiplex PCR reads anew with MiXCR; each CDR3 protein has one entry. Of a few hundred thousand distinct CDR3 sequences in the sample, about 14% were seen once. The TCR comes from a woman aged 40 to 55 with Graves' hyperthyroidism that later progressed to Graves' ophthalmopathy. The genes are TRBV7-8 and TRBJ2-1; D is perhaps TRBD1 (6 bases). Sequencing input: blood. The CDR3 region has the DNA TGTGCCAGCAGCTTAGGTCCGGGACAAGCCTACAATGAGCAGTTCTTC. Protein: CASSLGPGQAYNEQFF.